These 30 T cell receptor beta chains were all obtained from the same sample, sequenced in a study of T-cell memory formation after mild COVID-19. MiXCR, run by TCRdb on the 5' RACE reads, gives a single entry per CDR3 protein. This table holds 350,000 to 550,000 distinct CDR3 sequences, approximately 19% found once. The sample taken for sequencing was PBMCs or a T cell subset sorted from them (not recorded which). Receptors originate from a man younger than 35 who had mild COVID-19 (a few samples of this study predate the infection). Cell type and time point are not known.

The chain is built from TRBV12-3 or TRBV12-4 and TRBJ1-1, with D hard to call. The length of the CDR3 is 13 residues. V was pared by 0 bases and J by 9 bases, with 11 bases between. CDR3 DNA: TGTGCCAGCAGTTTAGCGCAAGGACGGCAAGCTTTCTTT. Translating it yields CASSLAQGRQAFF.

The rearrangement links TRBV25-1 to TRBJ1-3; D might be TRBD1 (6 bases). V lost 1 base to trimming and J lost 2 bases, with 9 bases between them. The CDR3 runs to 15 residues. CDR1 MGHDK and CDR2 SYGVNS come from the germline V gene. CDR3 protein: CASSEWGLAGNTIYF. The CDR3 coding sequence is TGTGCCAGCAGTGAATGGGGGCTAGCTGGAAACACCATATATTTT.

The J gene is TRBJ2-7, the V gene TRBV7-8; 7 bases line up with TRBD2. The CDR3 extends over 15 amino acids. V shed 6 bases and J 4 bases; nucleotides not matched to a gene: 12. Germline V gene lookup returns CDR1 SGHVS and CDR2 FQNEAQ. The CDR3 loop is CASRKDTSAAYEQYF. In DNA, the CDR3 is TGTGCCAGCAGGAAGGATACTAGCGCAGCATACGAGCAGTACTTC.

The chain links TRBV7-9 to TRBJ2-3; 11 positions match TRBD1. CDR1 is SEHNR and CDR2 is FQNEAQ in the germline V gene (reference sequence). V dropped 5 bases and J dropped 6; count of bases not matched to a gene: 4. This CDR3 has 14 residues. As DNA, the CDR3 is TGTGCCAGCAGCCGGACAGGGGGCCAGGATACGCAGTATTTT. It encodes CASSRTGGQDTQYF. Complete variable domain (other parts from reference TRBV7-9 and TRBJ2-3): DTGVSQNPRHKITKRGQNVTFRCDPISEHNRLYWYRQTLGQGPEFLTYFQNEAQLEKSRLLSDRFSAERPKGSFSTLEIQRTEQGDSAMYLCASSRTGGQDTQYFGPGTRLTVL.

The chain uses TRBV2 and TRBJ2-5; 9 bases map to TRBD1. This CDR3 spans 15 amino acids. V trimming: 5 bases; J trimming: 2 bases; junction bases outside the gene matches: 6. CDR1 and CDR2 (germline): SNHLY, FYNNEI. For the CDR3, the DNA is TGTGCCAGCAGTTTACAGGGGGCGCAACAAGAGACCCAGTACTTC. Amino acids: CASSLQGAQQETQYF. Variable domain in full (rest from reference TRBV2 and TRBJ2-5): EPEVTQTPSHQVTQMGQEVILRCVPISNHLYFYWYRQILGQKVEFLVSFYNNEISEKSEIFDDQFSVERPDGSNFTLKIRSTKLEDSAMYFCASSLQGAQQETQYFGPGTRLLVL.

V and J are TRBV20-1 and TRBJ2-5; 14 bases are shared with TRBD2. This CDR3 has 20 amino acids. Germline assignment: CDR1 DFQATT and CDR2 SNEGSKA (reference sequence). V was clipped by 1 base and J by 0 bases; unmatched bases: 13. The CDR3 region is CSARGTGLAGGLWYQETQYF. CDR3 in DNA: TGCAGTGCTAGAGGTACCGGACTAGCGGGGGGACTTTGGTACCAAGAGACCCAGTACTTC.

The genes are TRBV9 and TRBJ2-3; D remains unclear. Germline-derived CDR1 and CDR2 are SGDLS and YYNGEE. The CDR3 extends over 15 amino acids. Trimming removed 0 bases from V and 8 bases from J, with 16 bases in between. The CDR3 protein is CASSVAGEGRGTQYF. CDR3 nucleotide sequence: TGTGCCAGCAGCGTAGCTGGGGAAGGGCGAGGTACGCAGTATTTT.

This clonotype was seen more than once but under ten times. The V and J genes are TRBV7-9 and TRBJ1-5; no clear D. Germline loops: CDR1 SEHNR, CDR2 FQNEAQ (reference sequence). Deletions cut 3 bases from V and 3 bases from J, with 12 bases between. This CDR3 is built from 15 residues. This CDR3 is CASSFGDADNQPQHF. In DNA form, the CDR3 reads TGTGCCAGCAGCTTTGGAGATGCTGACAATCAGCCCCAGCATTTT.

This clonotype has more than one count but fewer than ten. The CDR3 DNA is TGCGCCAGCAGCCAAGAAGGAGCTGGGTACCAAGAGACCCAGTACTTC. Translating gives CASSQEGAGYQETQYF. The chain links TRBV4-3 to TRBJ2-5; no definite D call. Germline loops: CDR1 LGHNA, CDR2 YSLEER. V was cut by 0 bases and J by 0 bases, with 11 bases left in between. This CDR3 is 16 amino acids long.

This CDR3 is CASRSDTPATNEKLFF. The CDR3 coding sequence is TGCGCCAGCAGATCGGACACACCAGCAACTAATGAAAAACTGTTTTTT. The chain employs TRBV5-1 and TRBJ1-4, with a possible D match to TRBD1 (5 bases). The CDR3 spans 16 residues. The ends were cut back, 5 bases at V and 0 bases at J, with 14 bases in the middle. Germline V gene lookup returns CDR1 SGHRS and CDR2 YFSETQ.

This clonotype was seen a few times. The CDR3 DNA follows: TGTGCCAGCAGTCGCATCTTGGACACAGATACGCAGTATTTT. Protein sequence: CASSRILDTDTQYF. The chain carries TRBV2 and TRBJ2-3; D gene ambiguous. Trimming took off 5 bases at V and 2 bases at J, with 11 bases between the two ends. There are 14 residues in the CDR3. Germline V CDR1 and CDR2: SNHLY, FYNNEI.

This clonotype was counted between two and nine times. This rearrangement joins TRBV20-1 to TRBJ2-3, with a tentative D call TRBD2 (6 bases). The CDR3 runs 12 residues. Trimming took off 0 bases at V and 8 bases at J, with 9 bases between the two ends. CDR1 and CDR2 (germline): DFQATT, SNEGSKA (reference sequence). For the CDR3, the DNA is TGCAGTGCTAGAGATCCGGGGGTTACGCAGTATTTT. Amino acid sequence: CSARDPGVTQYF.

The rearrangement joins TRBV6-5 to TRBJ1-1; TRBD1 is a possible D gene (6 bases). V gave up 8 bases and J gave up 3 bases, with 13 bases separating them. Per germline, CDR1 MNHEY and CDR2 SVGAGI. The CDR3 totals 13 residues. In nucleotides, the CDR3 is TGTGCCAGCCGACAGGACACTTACACTGAAGCTTTCTTT. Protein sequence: CASRQDTYTEAFF.

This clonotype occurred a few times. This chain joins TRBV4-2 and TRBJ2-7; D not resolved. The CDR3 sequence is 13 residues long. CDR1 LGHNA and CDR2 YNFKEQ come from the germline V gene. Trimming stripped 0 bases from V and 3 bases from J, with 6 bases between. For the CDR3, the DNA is TGTGCCAGCAGCCAAGAATGGGGCTACGAGCAGTACGTC. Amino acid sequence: CASSQEWGYEQYV.

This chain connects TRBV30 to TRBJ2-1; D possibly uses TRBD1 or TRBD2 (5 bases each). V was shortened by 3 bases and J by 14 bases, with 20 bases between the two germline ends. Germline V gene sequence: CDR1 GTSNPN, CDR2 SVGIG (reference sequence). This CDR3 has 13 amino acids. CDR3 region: CAWSVPLKLGEFF. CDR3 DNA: TGTGCCTGGAGCGTGCCTTTGAAACTAGGGGAGTTCTTC.

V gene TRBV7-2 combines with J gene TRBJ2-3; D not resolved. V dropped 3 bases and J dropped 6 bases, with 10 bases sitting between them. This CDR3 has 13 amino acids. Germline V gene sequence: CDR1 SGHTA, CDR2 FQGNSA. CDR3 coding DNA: TGTGCCAGCAGCTTCGATCTGGGGGATACGCAGTATTTT. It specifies CASSFDLGDTQYF.

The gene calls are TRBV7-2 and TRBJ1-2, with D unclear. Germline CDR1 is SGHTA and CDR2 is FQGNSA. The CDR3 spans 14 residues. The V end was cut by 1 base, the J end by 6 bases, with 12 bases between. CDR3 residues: CASSLETQGHGYTF. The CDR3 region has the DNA TGTGCCAGCAGCTTAGAGACGCAAGGCCATGGCTACACCTTC. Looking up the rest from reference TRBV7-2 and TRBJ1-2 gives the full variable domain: GAGVSQSPSNKVTEKGKDVELRCDPISGHTALYWYRQSLGQGLEFLIYFQGNSAPDKSGLPSDRFSAERTGGSVSTLTIQRTQQEDSAVYLCASSLETQGHGYTFGSGTRLTVV.

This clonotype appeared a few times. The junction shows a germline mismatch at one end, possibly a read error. The CDR3: CASSQGGSGEKLFF. The CDR3 nucleotides read TGCGCCAGCAGTCAAGGGGGTTCCGGGGAAAAACTGTTTTTT. V usage is TRBV4-1 and J usage is TRBJ1-4; D might be TRBD1 (6 bases). The CDR3 has 14 amino acids. CDR1 and CDR2 (germline): MGHRA, YSYEKL.

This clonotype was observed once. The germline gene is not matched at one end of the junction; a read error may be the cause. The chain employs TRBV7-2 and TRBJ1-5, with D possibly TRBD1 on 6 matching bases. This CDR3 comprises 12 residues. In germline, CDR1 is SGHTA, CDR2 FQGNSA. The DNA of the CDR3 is TGTGCCAGCAGCGGGGGCAATCAGCCCAAGCATTTT. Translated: CASSGGNQPKHF.

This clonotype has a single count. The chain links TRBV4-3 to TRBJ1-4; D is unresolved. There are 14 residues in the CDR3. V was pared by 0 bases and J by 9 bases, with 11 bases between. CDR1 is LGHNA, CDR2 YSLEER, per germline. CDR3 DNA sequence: TGCGCCAGCAGCCAAGATCAGTGGGCGCAAAAACTGTTTTTT. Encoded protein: CASSQDQWAQKLFF.

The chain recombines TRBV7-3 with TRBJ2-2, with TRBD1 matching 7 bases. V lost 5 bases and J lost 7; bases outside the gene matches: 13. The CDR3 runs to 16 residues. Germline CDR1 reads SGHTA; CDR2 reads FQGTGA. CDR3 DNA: TGTGCCAGCAGCCTGAGACAGGGCGCGCGTGGCGGGGAGCTGTTTTTT. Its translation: CASSLRQGARGGELFF.

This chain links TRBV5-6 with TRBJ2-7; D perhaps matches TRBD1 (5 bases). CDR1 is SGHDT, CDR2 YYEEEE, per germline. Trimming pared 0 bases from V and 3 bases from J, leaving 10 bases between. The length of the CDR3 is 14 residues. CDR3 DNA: TGTGCCAGCAGCTTGGGGGCAGGGATCTACGAGCAGTACGTC. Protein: CASSLGAGIYEQYV.

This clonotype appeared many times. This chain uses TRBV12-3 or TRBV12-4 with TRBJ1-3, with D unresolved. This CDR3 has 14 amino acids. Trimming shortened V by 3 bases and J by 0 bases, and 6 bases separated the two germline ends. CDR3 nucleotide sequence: TGTGCCAGCAGTTTGGTGAACTCTGGAAACACCATATATTTT. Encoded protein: CASSLVNSGNTIYF.

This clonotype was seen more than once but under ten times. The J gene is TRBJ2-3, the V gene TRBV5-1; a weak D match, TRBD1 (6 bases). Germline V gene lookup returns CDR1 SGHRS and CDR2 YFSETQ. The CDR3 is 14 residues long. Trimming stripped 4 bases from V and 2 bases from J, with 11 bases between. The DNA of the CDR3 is TGCGCCAGCAGCGTACAGGGAGACACAGATACGCAGTATTTT. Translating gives CASSVQGDTDTQYF.

The CDR3 loop reads CASSLGLGLHEQFF. Here the CDR3 DNA reads TGCGCCAGCAGCTTGGGTTTGGGGTTGCATGAGCAGTTCTTC. The chain joins TRBV5-1 to TRBJ2-1; D is unclear. Trimming cost V 0 bases and J 8 bases, with 12 bases left between them. From germline, CDR1 is SGHRS and CDR2 YFSETQ. This CDR3 is built from 14 residues. The entire variable domain, with the rest obtained from reference TRBV5-1 and TRBJ2-1, is as follows: KAGVTQTPRYLIKTRGQQVTLSCSPISGHRSVSWYQQTPGQGLQFLFEYFSETQRNKGNFPGRFSGRQFSNSRSEMNVSTLELGDSALYLCASSLGLGLHEQFFGPGTRLTVL.

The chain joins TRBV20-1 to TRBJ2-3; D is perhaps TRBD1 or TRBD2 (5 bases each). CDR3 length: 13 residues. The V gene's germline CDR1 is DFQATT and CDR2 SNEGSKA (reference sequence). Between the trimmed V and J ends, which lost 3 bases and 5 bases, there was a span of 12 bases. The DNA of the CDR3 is TGCAGTGCTAGGATTAGCGACAGAGATACGCAGTATTTT. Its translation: CSARISDRDTQYF.

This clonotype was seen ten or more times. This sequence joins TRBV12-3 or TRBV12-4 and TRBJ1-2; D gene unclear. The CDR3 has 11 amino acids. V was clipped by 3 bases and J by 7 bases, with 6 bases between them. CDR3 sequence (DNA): TGTGCCAGCAGTTTGGGCGCTGGCTACACCTTC. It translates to CASSLGAGYTF.

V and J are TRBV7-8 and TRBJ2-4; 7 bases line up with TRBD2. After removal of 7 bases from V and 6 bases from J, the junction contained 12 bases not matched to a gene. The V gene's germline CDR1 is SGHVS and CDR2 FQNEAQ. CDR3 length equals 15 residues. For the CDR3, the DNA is TGTGCCAGCACCCCCCCCGGGGAGGGTAGAAACATTCAGTACTTC. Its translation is CASTPPGEGRNIQYF.

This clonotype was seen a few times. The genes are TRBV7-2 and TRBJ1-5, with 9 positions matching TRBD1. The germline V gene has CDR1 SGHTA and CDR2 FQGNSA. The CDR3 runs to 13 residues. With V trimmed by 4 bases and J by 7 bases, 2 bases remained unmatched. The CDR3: CASSYDRGQPQHF. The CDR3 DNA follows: TGTGCCAGCAGCTATGACAGGGGGCAGCCCCAGCATTTT.

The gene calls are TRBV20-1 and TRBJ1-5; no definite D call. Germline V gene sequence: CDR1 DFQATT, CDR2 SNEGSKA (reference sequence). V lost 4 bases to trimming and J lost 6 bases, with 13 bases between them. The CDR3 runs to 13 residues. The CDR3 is CSATGEVGQPQHF. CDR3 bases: TGCAGTGCTACAGGAGAGGTGGGTCAGCCCCAGCATTTT.